This passage covers 23 T cell receptor beta chains from one sample sequenced in a study of cytomegalovirus exposure and HLA in healthy donors. PCR was performed using 60 Vbeta and 13 Jbeta primers. The method was immunoSEQ multiplex PCR; TCRdb's version includes in-frame clones alone and lacks a portion of them. The sample holds over 100,000 clones, roughly 71% seen once. The sequenced material came from PBMCs. These receptors came from a middle-aged woman in good health and CMV-seronegative.

This clone came up once. CDR3 sequence (DNA): TGCAGCGCTCAGAGGGATGGGACAGGGGGAGATACGCAGTATTTT. It specifies CSAQRDGTGGDTQYF. The chain links TRBV29-1 to TRBJ2-3; 11 nucleotides align to TRBD1. This CDR3 is 15 amino acids long. Germline assignment: CDR1 SQVTM and CDR2 ANQGSEA. The ends lost 7 bases at V and 5 bases at J; junction bases unmatched: 11.

Only a few counts were recorded for this clone. The chain links TRBV7-9 to TRBJ2-2, with 7 positions matching TRBD1. This CDR3 is built from 19 residues. Germline CDR1 SEHNR, CDR2 FQNEAQ (reference sequence). Unmatched junction bases numbered 14, after V lost 4 bases and J lost 0 bases. CDR3 DNA: TGTGCCAGCAGCTCCCCCCTACAGGGGCGCAAGACGAACACCGGGGAGCTGTTTTTT. Encoded protein: CASSSPLQGRKTNTGELFF.

This clone was recorded once. This chain joins TRBV2 and TRBJ2-7; D might be TRBD2 (7 bases). The CDR3 runs 15 residues. Between the trimmed V and J ends, which lost 4 bases and 2 bases, there was a span of 15 bases. The germline gives CDR1 SNHLY, CDR2 FYNNEI. The CDR3 DNA sequence: TGTGCCAGCAGTGGGGAGGGGGTTGGGGCCTACGAGCAGTACTTC. It specifies CASSGEGVGAYEQYF.

The chain is built from TRBV29-1 and TRBJ2-2; D uncertain. Trimming pared 5 bases from V and 4 bases from J, leaving 11 bases between. Per the germline V gene, CDR1 is SQVTM and CDR2 is ANQGSEA. The CDR3 totals 13 residues. CDR3 loop: CSVLAQSTGELFF. CDR3 coding DNA: TGCAGCGTTTTGGCTCAATCCACCGGGGAGCTGTTTTTT.

The chain is built from TRBV7-3 and TRBJ2-7; D is undetermined. CDR1 SGHTA and CDR2 FQGTGA come from the germline V gene. Trimming removed 1 base from V and 1 base from J, with 5 bases in between. The CDR3 is 13 amino acids. CDR3: CASSLSGSYEQYF. DNA for the CDR3: TGTGCCAGCAGCTTAAGCGGATCCTACGAGCAGTACTTC.

Only one count was recorded for this clone. This sequence joins TRBV6-6 and TRBJ1-1; possible D gene TRBD1, 5 bases. This CDR3 has 13 residues. The V end lost 2 bases, the J end lost 7 bases, and 11 bases lay between the germline ends. In germline, CDR1 is MNHNY, CDR2 SVGAGI (reference sequence). The CDR3 sequence: CASSYVGGNEAFF. DNA of the CDR3: TGTGCCAGCAGTTACGTGGGGGGGAATGAAGCTTTCTTT.

V usage is TRBV7-9 and J usage is TRBJ1-2; the match to TRBD1 covers 7 bases. This CDR3 has 16 amino acids. The V and J ends lost 2 bases and 2 bases, in that order; junction bases with no gene match: 8. The V gene's germline CDR1 is SEHNR and CDR2 FQNEAQ (reference sequence). The CDR3 reads CASSLSGVRGNYGYTF. The CDR3 DNA reads as TGTGCCAGCAGCTTAAGTGGGGTCAGGGGGAACTATGGCTACACCTTC.

This chain uses TRBV4-3 with TRBJ2-7, with 9 positions matching TRBD2. This CDR3 contains 15 residues. The ends lost 0 bases at V and 3 bases at J; junction bases unmatched: 3. Germline V gene sequence: CDR1 LGHNA, CDR2 YSLEER. Here the CDR3 DNA reads TGCGCCAGCAGCCAAGATGCGGGGGGGGACTACGAGCAGTACTTC. This translates into CASSQDAGGDYEQYF.

V usage is TRBV28 and J usage is TRBJ1-5, with unresolved D. The CDR3 loop spans 14 amino acids. In germline, CDR1 is MDHEN, CDR2 SYDVKM. V was trimmed by 2 bases and J by 2 bases, leaving 7 bases between them. The CDR3 DNA reads TGTGCCAGCAGTTTAACCGGGGGCAATCAGCCCCAGCATTTT. Translated, it gives CASSLTGGNQPQHF.

J is TRBJ1-3 and V is TRBV6-5; 7 bases align to TRBD1. There are 14 residues in the CDR3. The trim removed 6 bases at V and 2 bases at J, leaving 4 bases unmatched. Germline CDR1 and CDR2: MNHEY and SVGAGI. The CDR3: CASSQQGAGNTIYF. The CDR3 nucleotides read TGTGCCAGCAGCCAGCAGGGGGCTGGAAACACCATATATTTT.

This clone appeared a single time. This sequence joins TRBV28 and TRBJ1-1; D is unclear. Germline-derived CDR1 and CDR2 are MDHEN and SYDVKM. Trimming pared 4 bases from V and 1 base from J, leaving 13 bases between. CDR3 length: 15 amino acids. CDR3 sequence (DNA): TGTGCCAGCAGTTCCCCCGGCGGCTGGAACACTGAAGCTTTCTTT. It yields the protein CASSSPGGWNTEAFF. Drawing the rest from reference TRBV28 and TRBJ1-1, the complete variable domain is DVKVTQSSRYLVKRTGEKVFLECVQDMDHENMFWYRQDPGLGLRLIYFSYDVKMKEKGDIPEGYSVSREKKERFSLILESASTNQTSMYLCASSSPGGWNTEAFFGQGTRLTVV.

The J gene is TRBJ1-3, the V gene TRBV4-3; D call uncertain. V was pared by 0 bases and J by 2 bases, with 11 bases between. The length of the CDR3 is 16 residues. Germline values: CDR1 LGHNA, CDR2 YSLEER. The CDR3 sequence is CASSQDHWLAGNTIYF. The CDR3 bases are TGCGCCAGCAGCCAAGATCATTGGCTGGCTGGAAACACCATATATTTT.

The chain is built from TRBV10-2 and TRBJ1-3, with 7 bases identical to TRBD1. CDR1 WSHSY and CDR2 SAAADI come from the germline V gene. The CDR3 has 15 amino acids. V lost 6 bases to trimming and J lost 4 bases; unmatched junction nucleotides: 9. CDR3 region: CASRTAGTAGNTIYF. In nucleotides, the CDR3 is TGCGCCAGCAGAACAGCCGGGACAGCGGGAAACACCATATATTTT.

The J gene is TRBJ1-1, the V gene TRBV5-1, with no clear D. Deletions cut 4 bases from V and 1 base from J, with 11 bases between. The germline gives CDR1 SGHRS, CDR2 YFSETQ. The CDR3 contains 14 residues. The DNA for the CDR3 is TGCGCCAGCAGCGAATATCCGGGGAACACTGAAGCTTTCTTT. Protein sequence: CASSEYPGNTEAFF.

The chain is built from TRBV4-3 and TRBJ1-1; D unclear. The CDR3 covers 14 residues. Germline assignment: CDR1 LGHNA and CDR2 YSLEER. Trimming removed 1 base from V and 6 bases from J, with 12 bases in between. CDR3 DNA sequence: TGCGCCAGCAGCCAAGGAGAGCTAGTGGCTGAAGCTTTCTTT. Translated: CASSQGELVAEAFF.

The J gene is TRBJ2-7, the V gene TRBV7-6; D gene unclear. The V end lost 4 bases, the J end lost 0 bases, and 10 bases lay between the germline ends. The CDR3 totals 14 residues. Looked up from germline, CDR1 is SGHVS and CDR2 is FNYEAQ. CDR3: CASSSTVPSYEQYF. Written as DNA, the CDR3 is TGTGCCAGCAGCTCAACAGTGCCCTCCTACGAGCAGTACTTC.

This clone was counted a few times. The chain employs TRBV13 and TRBJ2-2, with TRBD2 as a possible D gene (7 bases). Per germline, CDR1 PRHDT and CDR2 FYEKMQ (reference sequence). Trimming left V 1 base short and J 5 bases short, with 14 bases between. This CDR3 contains 16 residues. CDR3: CASSLVTGGRTGELFF. The CDR3 DNA reads as TGTGCCAGCAGCTTAGTCACGGGGGGCCGGACCGGGGAGCTGTTTTTT.

This sequence joins TRBV6-5 and TRBJ2-7, with 7 bases identical to TRBD2. V gave up 5 bases and J gave up 4 bases; unmatched junction bases: 5. The CDR3 is 13 residues long. Germline V gene lookup returns CDR1 MNHEY and CDR2 SVGAGI. The CDR3: CASSHGTIYEQYF. CDR3 sequence (DNA): TGTGCCAGCAGTCACGGGACTATATACGAGCAGTACTTC.

The rearrangement links TRBV4-1 to TRBJ2-5, with D tentatively TRBD1 (5 bases). V was cut by 2 bases and J by 2 bases, with 12 bases left in between. This CDR3 is built from 15 residues. Germline CDR1 reads MGHRA; CDR2 reads YSYEKL. CDR3 DNA sequence: TGCGCCAGCAGCCAACTGGGGCCCCCGCAAGAGACCCAGTACTTC. Translation: CASSQLGPPQETQYF.

This chain joins TRBV4-1 and TRBJ1-2; 8 bases line up with TRBD1. The CDR3 is made up of 16 amino acids. Germline-derived CDR1 and CDR2 are MGHRA and YSYEKL. V trimming: 4 bases; J trimming: 0 bases; junction bases outside the gene matches: 7. CDR3 region: CASSPQGVQANYGYTF. CDR3 DNA sequence: TGCGCCAGCAGCCCACAGGGGGTTCAAGCTAACTATGGCTACACCTTC.

The gene calls are TRBV20-1 and TRBJ2-7, with unresolved D. The V gene lost 5 bases and the J gene lost 3 bases, with 8 bases spanning the gap. Germline values: CDR1 DFQATT, CDR2 SNEGSKA (reference sequence). This CDR3 comprises 11 residues. CDR3 region: CSAAGGYEQYF. Here the CDR3 DNA reads TGCAGTGCTGCCGGCGGCTACGAGCAGTACTTC.

The chain combines TRBV19 with TRBJ2-7; TRBD2 aligns across 9 bases. Per the germline V gene, CDR1 is LNHDA and CDR2 is SQIVND (reference sequence). V gave up 6 bases and J gave up 3 bases; unmatched junction bases: 6. There are 14 residues in the CDR3. For the CDR3, the DNA is TGTGCCAGTAGCCAGTCGACTAGCGGCTACGAGCAGTACTTC. Residues: CASSQSTSGYEQYF.

The chain recombines TRBV21-1 with TRBJ1-5; the table's D gene call, TRBD1, was not cross checked with the DNA. TRBV21-1 counts as a pseudogene. The CDR3 runs 16 residues. The CDR3, as DNA: TGTGCCAGCAGTTTGGGGGGGCGACAGGGGCATCAGCCCCAGCATTTT. Residues: CASSLGGRQGHQPQHF.